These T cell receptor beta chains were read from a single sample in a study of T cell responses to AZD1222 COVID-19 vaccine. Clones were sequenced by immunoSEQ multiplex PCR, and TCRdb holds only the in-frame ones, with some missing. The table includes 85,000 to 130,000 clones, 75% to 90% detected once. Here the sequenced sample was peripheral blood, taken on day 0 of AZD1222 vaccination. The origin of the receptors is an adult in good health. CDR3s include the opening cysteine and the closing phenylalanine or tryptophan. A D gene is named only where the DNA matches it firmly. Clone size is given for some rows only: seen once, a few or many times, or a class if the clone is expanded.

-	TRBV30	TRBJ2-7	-	CAWSLAVGIRYEQYF	TGTGCCTGGAGCCTCGCGGTGGGGATAAGGTACGAGCAGTACTTC
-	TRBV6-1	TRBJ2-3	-	CASSELEPYTDTQYF	TGTGCCAGCAGTGAATTGGAGCCCTACACAGATACGCAGTATTTT
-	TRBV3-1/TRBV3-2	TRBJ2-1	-	CASSQSKWGGRNEQFF	TGTGCCAGCAGCCAGTCAAAGTGGGGGGGCCGCAATGAGCAGTTCTTC
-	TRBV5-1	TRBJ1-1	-	CASSHRVETEAFF	TGCGCCAGCAGCCACAGGGTTGAAACTGAAGCTTTCTTT
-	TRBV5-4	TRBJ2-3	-	CASSLARIGSTDTQYF	TGTGCCAGCAGCTTAGCCAGGATAGGTAGCACAGATACGCAGTATTTT
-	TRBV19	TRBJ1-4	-	CASSMAGRGEKLFF	TGTGCCAGTAGTATGGCAGGGAGAGGGGAAAAACTGTTTTTT
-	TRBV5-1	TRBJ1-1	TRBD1	CASSSTGEIRTEAFF	TGCGCCAGCAGCTCGACAGGGGAGATTAGGACTGAAGCTTTCTTT
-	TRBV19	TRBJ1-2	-	CASSIEEQNYGYTF	TGTGCCAGTAGTATAGAGGAACAGAACTATGGCTACACCTTC
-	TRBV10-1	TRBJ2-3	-	CPSRGSTDTQYF	TGCCCCTCACGTGGGTCCACAGATACGCAGTATTTT
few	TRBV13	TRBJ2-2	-	CAGDQWGATGELFF	TGTGCCGGTGACCAGTGGGGTGCCACCGGGGAGCTGTTTTTT
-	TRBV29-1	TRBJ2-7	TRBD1	CSVEDTTGGRGEQYF	TGCAGCGTTGAAGATACTACAGGGGGTAGGGGCGAGCAGTACTTC
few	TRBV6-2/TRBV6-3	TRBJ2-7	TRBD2	CASSYPGLVGGPVGYEQYF	TGTGCCAGCAGTTACCCGGGACTAGTGGGGGGGCCAGTCGGCTACGAGCAGTACTTC
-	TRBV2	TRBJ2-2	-	CASSGPGVFAGELFF	TGTGCCAGCAGTGGGCCTGGCGTGTTCGCCGGGGAGCTGTTTTTT
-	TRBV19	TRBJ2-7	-	CASSQGRRGEQYF	TGTGCCAGTAGCCAGGGACGCCGCGGGGAGCAGTACTTC
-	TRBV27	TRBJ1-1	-	CASSLGPGTTEAFF	TGTGCCAGCAGTTTAGGTCCAGGGACCACTGAAGCTTTCTTT
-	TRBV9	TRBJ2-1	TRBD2	CASSVSGGGYNEQFF	TGTGCCAGCAGCGTAAGCGGGGGGGGCTACAATGAGCAGTTCTTC
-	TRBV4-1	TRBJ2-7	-	CASSQAGYEQYF	TGCGCCAGCAGCCAAGCGGGTTACGAGCAGTACTTC
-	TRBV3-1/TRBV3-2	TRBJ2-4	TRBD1	CASSSDRGDIQYF	TGTGCCAGCAGTTCGGACAGGGGAGACATTCAGTACTTC
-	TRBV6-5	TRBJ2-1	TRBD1	CASNRGQGADEQFF	TGTGCCAGCAACAGGGGACAGGGGGCGGATGAGCAGTTCTTC
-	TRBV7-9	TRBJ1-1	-	CASNGGWSPLSHHTEAFF	TGTGCCAGCAACGGAGGTTGGAGCCCGTTGAGCCATCACACTGAAGCTTTCTTT
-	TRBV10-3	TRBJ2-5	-	CAISEVNSGGLQETQYF	TGTGCCATCAGTGAGGTCAACAGTGGGGGGCTGCAAGAGACCCAGTACTTC
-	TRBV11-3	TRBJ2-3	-	CASIQRYVDTDTQYF	TGTGCCAGCATCCAACGGTACGTCGATACAGATACGCAGTATTTT
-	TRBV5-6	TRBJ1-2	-	CASSFGTVYGYTF	TGTGCCAGCAGCTTTGGGACGGTCTATGGCTACACCTTC
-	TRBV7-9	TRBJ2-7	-	CASSFRGSPSLEQYF	TGTGCCAGCAGCTTTCGGGGCAGCCCCTCCCTCGAGCAGTACTTC
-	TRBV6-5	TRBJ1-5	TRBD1	CASSWTGDGGQPQHF	TGTGCCAGCAGTTGGACAGGGGACGGGGGGCAGCCCCAGCATTTT
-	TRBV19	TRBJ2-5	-	CASRTFGRRFPYGETQYF	TGTGCCAGTAGGACTTTTGGGCGCCGGTTCCCTTATGGGGAGACCCAGTACTTC
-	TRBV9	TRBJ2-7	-	CASSVEGGFSLEQYF	TGTGCCAGCAGCGTTGAGGGGGGATTCTCTCTCGAGCAGTACTTC
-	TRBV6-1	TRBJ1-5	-	CASSEMSSNQPQHF	TGTGCCAGCAGTGAAATGAGTAGCAATCAGCCCCAGCATTTT
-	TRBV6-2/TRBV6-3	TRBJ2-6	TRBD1	CASSHRDRGSGANVLTF	TGTGCCAGCAGTCACCGGGACAGGGGCTCTGGGGCCAACGTCCTGACTTTC
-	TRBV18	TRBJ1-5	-	CASSHDTYNQPQHF	TGTGCCAGCTCACATGACACCTACAATCAGCCCCAGCATTTT
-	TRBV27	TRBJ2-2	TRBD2	CASSILAGVFNTGELFF	TGTGCCAGCAGCATTCTAGCGGGGGTCTTTAACACCGGGGAGCTGTTTTTT
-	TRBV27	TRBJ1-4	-	CASSLSSGVTNEKLFF	TGTGCCAGCAGTTTATCGTCGGGGGTAACTAATGAAAAACTGTTTTTT
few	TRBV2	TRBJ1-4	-	CASMRGPVGEHIQLFF	TGTGCCAGCATGAGGGGCCCTGTGGGAGAACACATTCAACTGTTTTTT
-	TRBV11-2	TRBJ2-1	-	CASSLELSNEQFF	TGTGCCAGCAGCTTAGAACTGAGTAATGAGCAGTTCTTC
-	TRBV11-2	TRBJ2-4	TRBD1	CASSLDWDSQNIQYF	TGTGCCAGCAGCTTAGACTGGGACAGCCAAAACATTCAGTACTTC
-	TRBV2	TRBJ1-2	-	CASTETVFNYGYTF	TGTGCCAGCACCGAGACAGTTTTTAACTATGGCTACACCTTC
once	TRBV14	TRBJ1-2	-	CASSPYLLYGYTF	TGTGCCAGCAGCCCTTATCTGCTCTATGGCTACACCTTC
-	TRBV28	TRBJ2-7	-	CASNIRKTPYEQYF	TGTGCCAGCAACATCAGAAAAACCCCCTACGAGCAGTACTTC
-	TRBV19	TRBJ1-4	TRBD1	CASSSRDRKRYATNEKLFF	TGTGCCAGTAGTTCCCGGGACAGAAAAAGATATGCAACTAATGAAAAACTGTTTTTT
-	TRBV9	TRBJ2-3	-	CASSASDLYYTPDTQYF	TGTGCCAGCAGCGCAAGCGACCTATATTACACACCAGATACGCAGTATTTT
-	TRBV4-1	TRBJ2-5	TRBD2	CASSQGHSGGETQYF	TGCGCCAGCAGCCAAGGCCATAGCGGGGGAGAGACCCAGTACTTC
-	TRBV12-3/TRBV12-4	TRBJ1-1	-	CASSLSGSEAFF	TGTGCCAGCAGTTTATCGGGGTCTGAAGCTTTCTTT
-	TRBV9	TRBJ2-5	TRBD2	CASSARWGGQETQYF	TGTGCCAGCAGCGCCCGGTGGGGGGGCCAAGAGACCCAGTACTTC
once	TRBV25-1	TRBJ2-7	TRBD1	CASSGQGRDEQYF	TGTGCCAGCAGTGGACAGGGGCGGGACGAGCAGTACTTC
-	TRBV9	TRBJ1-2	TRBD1	CASSNRDRGAYGYTF	TGTGCCAGCAGCAACCGGGACAGGGGGGCCTATGGCTACACCTTC
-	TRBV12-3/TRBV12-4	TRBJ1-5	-	CASGTTDQPQHF	TGTGCCAGCGGTACTACGGATCAGCCCCAGCATTTT
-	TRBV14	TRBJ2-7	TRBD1	CASSPIRTGASYEQYF	TGTGCCAGCAGCCCCATTCGGACAGGGGCCTCCTACGAGCAGTACTTC
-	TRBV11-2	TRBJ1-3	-	CASSLEGTSGNTIYF	TGTGCCAGCAGCTTAGAGGGCACCTCTGGAAACACCATATATTTT
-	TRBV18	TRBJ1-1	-	CASSFLELVQRGMNTEAFF	TGTGCCAGCTCTTTTCTCGAACTTGTCCAGCGCGGGATGAACACTGAAGCTTTCTTT
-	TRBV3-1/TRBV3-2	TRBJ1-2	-	CASSPSTGEGYGYTF	TGTGCCAGCAGCCCCTCGACAGGAGAGGGGTATGGCTACACCTTC
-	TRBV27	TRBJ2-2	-	CASSSYGELFF	TGTGCCAGCAGTAGCTACGGGGAGCTGTTTTTT
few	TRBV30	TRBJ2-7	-	CAWGSPATYEQYF	TGTGCCTGGGGTTCCCCGGCAACCTACGAGCAGTACTTC
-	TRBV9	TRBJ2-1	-	CASSVGEHGEVEQFF	TGTGCCAGCAGCGTAGGGGAGCACGGAGAGGTTGAGCAGTTCTTC
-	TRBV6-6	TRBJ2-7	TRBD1	CASSDRGSYEQYF	TGTGCCAGTTCGGACAGGGGGTCATACGAGCAGTACTTC
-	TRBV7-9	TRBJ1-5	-	CASSKHEGVRSNQPQHF	TGTGCCAGCAGCAAACACGAGGGGGTACGGAGCAATCAGCCCCAGCATTTT
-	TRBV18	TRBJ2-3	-	CASSPGLSTDTQYF	TGTGCCAGCTCACCGGGCTTGAGCACAGATACGCAGTATTTT
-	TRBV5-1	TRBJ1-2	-	CASSLGQNYGYTF	TGCGCCAGCAGCTTGGGACAAAACTATGGCTACACCTTC
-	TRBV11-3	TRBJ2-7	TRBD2	CASSATSGLSYEQYF	TGTGCCAGCAGCGCGACTAGCGGGCTCTCCTACGAGCAGTACTTC
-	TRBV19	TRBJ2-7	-	CASRIGRSPHEQYF	TGTGCCAGTAGGATCGGCCGTAGCCCCCACGAGCAGTACTTC